The 18 T cell receptor beta chains below all came from one sample that was sequenced in a study of T cells in Graves' hyperthyroidism and ophthalmopathy. TCR beta CDR3 sequences were amplified from RNA transcripts. A set of HTBI primers served as the primers for a first-round RT-PCR of the TCR CDR3. In TCRdb, the multiplex PCR reads were re-called with MiXCR into one record per CDR3 protein. The data show 400,000 to 600,000 distinct CDR3 sequences, with about 16% seen just once and approximately 30% held by the top ten. Sequencing was carried out using blood. Every receptor here comes from a woman under 40 with Graves' ophthalmopathy.

The V call is TRBV27, the J call TRBJ1-2; 7 nucleotides match TRBD1. Trimming at V came to 6 bases and at J to 4 bases, leaving 11 bases not matched to a gene. CDR1 and CDR2 from the germline V gene are MNHEY and SMNVEV (reference sequence). CDR3 length: 15 residues. CDR3 sequence reads: CASSPLGAGGYGYTF. In DNA form, the CDR3 reads TGTGCCAGCAGCCCTCTGGGGGCAGGGGGCTATGGCTACACCTTC.

This clonotype was found many times. V is TRBV20-1 and J is TRBJ2-1, with 12 bases lining up with TRBD1. J gave up 8 bases and V 3 bases, and 11 bases lay outside the gene matches. Germline loops: CDR1 DFQATT, CDR2 SNEGSKA (reference sequence). This CDR3 has 16 amino acids. The CDR3 spells CSASPGQGALGHEQFF. DNA of the CDR3: TGCAGTGCTAGCCCGGGACAGGGGGCGCTAGGGCATGAGCAGTTCTTC.

This clonotype has ten or more counts. This chain uses TRBV7-3 with TRBJ2-1, with TRBD2 matching over 11 bases. The CDR3 is made up of 15 amino acids. Trimming cost V 6 bases and J 3 bases; bases outside gene matches: 4. Germline lookup yields CDR1 SGHTA and CDR2 FQGTGA. Here the CDR3 DNA reads TGTGCCAGCAGTCTTAGCGGGAGGGGCTACAATGAGCAGTTCTTC. Protein product: CASSLSGRGYNEQFF.

There are a few counts of this clonotype. A read error may produce the germline difference seen at one junction end. The chain's CDR3 is CASTGDTDTKYF. The CDR3 DNA is TGTGCCAGCACGGGGGACACAGATACGAAGTATTTT. V is TRBV6-1 and J is TRBJ2-3; either TRBD1 or TRBD2 may supply D (6 bases each). The germline gives CDR1 MNHNS, CDR2 SASEGT. The CDR3 is made up of 12 amino acids.

V and J are TRBV6-2 or TRBV6-3 and TRBJ2-7; TRBD2 matches at 9 bases. Germline V gives CDR1 MNHEY, CDR2 SVGEGT. The CDR3 extends over 16 amino acids. Unmatched junction bases numbered 16, after V lost 8 bases and J lost 5 bases. The CDR3 DNA sequence: TGTGCCAGCGCGACCCTAGCGGGACCCGGTCAGGACGAGCAGTACTTC. This sequence encodes CASATLAGPGQDEQYF.

This clonotype was picked up many times. The chain couples TRBV4-3 to TRBJ2-7; 9 nucleotides match TRBD2. The V gene's germline CDR1 is LGHNA and CDR2 YSLEER. Losses at the gene ends were 4 bases for V and 3 bases for J; bases not matched to a gene: 7. This CDR3 has 15 residues. DNA of the CDR3: TGCGCCAGCAGCCGGTCGACTAGCGGAGTCTACGAGCAGTACTTC. Amino acid sequence: CASSRSTSGVYEQYF.

The rearrangement links TRBV7-2 to TRBJ1-2, with 7 bases lining up with TRBD1. Looked up from germline, CDR1 is SGHTA and CDR2 is FQGNSA. The CDR3 is 15 residues long. The V and J ends lost 3 bases and 4 bases, in that order; junction bases with no gene match: 8. DNA of the CDR3: TGTGCCAGCAGCTTTAGCGAGACAGGGTTCTATGGCTACACCTTC. It translates to CASSFSETGFYGYTF.

The genes are TRBV27 and TRBJ1-1, with no clear D. In germline, CDR1 is MNHEY, CDR2 SMNVEV (reference sequence). V was trimmed by 4 bases and J by 5 bases, leaving 11 bases between them. This CDR3 comprises 13 residues. The CDR3 bases are TGTGCCAGCAGTTCTTTCAGGATGACTGAAGCTTTCTTT. The encoded protein is CASSSFRMTEAFF.

J is TRBJ2-5 and V is TRBV20-1, with a possible D match to TRBD2 (6 bases). CDR3 length equals 14 residues. V was cut by 6 bases and J by 7 bases, with 21 bases left in between. Germline CDR1 is DFQATT and CDR2 is SNEGSKA (reference sequence). The chain's CDR3 is CSANPTSSAGTQYF. Written as DNA, the CDR3 is TGCAGTGCAAACCCCACCTCTAGCGCGGGGACCCAGTACTTC.

The CDR3 loop reads CASSLELETQYF. For the CDR3, the DNA is TGTGCCAGCAGTTTAGAGTTAGAGACCCAGTACTTC. The chain employs TRBV12-3 or TRBV12-4 and TRBJ2-5, with unresolved D. The CDR3 is 12 residues long. V was pared by 1 base and J by 4 bases, with 4 bases between.

This clonotype was seen only a few times. The chain combines TRBV7-8 with TRBJ2-3, with 9 bases identical to TRBD1. The CDR3 totals 18 residues. Germline CDR1 and CDR2: SGHVS and FQNEAQ. Trimming cost V 0 bases and J 2 bases; bases outside gene matches: 9. CDR3 coding DNA: TGTGCCAGCAGCTTAGCGGGGACAGGGCCCACCTACACAGATACGCAGTATTTT. Its protein is CASSLAGTGPTYTDTQYF.

The chain carries TRBV27 and TRBJ2-5; D call uncertain. Per the germline V gene, CDR1 is MNHEY and CDR2 is SMNVEV (reference sequence). Trimming pared 4 bases from V and 4 bases from J, leaving 13 bases between. The CDR3 is made up of 14 amino acids. In DNA form, the CDR3 reads TGTGCCAGCAGTTCGGGTTTCTTCAGAGAGACCCAGTACTTC. Translated: CASSSGFFRETQYF.

This clonotype was detected a few times. V and J are TRBV4-2 and TRBJ2-7; D is undetermined. CDR1 and CDR2 (germline): LGHNA, YNFKEQ. This CDR3 is 14 amino acids long. V lost 0 bases and J 1 base, leaving 7 bases between the germline ends. Written as DNA, the CDR3 is TGTGCCAGCAGCCAAGAGTTGACATCCTACGAGCAGTACTTC. It encodes CASSQELTSYEQYF.

V gene TRBV11-2 combines with J gene TRBJ2-1, with 11 bases that match TRBD2. This CDR3 has 16 amino acids. In germline, CDR1 is SGHAT, CDR2 FQNNGV. Trimming removed 5 bases from V and 5 bases from J; junction bases left unmatched: 8. This CDR3 is CASSTITGLADNEQFF. The CDR3 region has the DNA TGTGCCAGCAGCACCATTACGGGACTAGCGGACAATGAGCAGTTCTTC.

This clonotype was picked up a small number of times. The chain employs TRBV12-3 or TRBV12-4 and TRBJ1-3; D possibly corresponds to TRBD1 (6 bases). The CDR3 has 16 amino acids. Trimming took 4 bases from V and 1 from J, leaving 14 bases between them. The DNA for the CDR3 is TGTGCCAGCAGTTCGGGTGGGGGGCCGTCTGGAAACACCATATATTTT. Residues: CASSSGGGPSGNTIYF.

This clonotype was seen a handful of times. Here the CDR3 omits its conserved ending phenylalanine or tryptophan, so a read error is the likely source. The chain carries TRBV6-2 or TRBV6-3 and TRBJ2-2, with D hard to call. V dropped 4 bases and J dropped 4 bases, with 1 base sitting between them. Germline assignment: CDR1 MNHEY and CDR2 SVGEGT. This CDR3 has 11 residues. The CDR3: CASSSTGELFS. CDR3 in DNA: TGTGCCAGCAGTTCCACCGGGGAGCTGTTTTCT.

This clonotype was seen ten or more times. The rearrangement links TRBV7-2 to TRBJ1-1; D remains unclear. Per the germline V gene, CDR1 is SGHTA and CDR2 is FQGNSA. V dropped 5 bases and J dropped 0 bases, with 7 bases sitting between them. The CDR3 contains 13 residues. The DNA for the CDR3 is TGTGCCAGCAGCCGCAGAGTGAACACTGAAGCTTTCTTT. Its translation is CASSRRVNTEAFF.

The chain is built from TRBV7-9 and TRBJ2-1, with 11 bases matching TRBD2. Germline assignment: CDR1 SEHNR and CDR2 FQNEAQ (reference sequence). There are 18 residues in the CDR3. Trimming at V came to 2 bases and at J to 2 bases, leaving 8 bases not matched to a gene. The CDR3 region is CASSLSSSGRAPYNEQFF. For the CDR3, the DNA is TGTGCCAGCAGCTTAAGTAGTAGCGGGAGGGCACCCTACAATGAGCAGTTCTTC.